This T cell receptor beta chain originates from a study of cytomegalovirus exposure and HLA in healthy donors. The wider study: Earlier, 95 million to 120 million unique TCR beta sequences were recovered from about 170 million T cells by an analysis. Study-wide points: V segments that were indistinguishable, TRBV6-2 and TRBV6-3 among them, were omitted from analysis.

Comment on this clone: Its cognate antigen is unknown.

Germline CDR1 reads MNHEY; CDR2 reads SMNVEV (reference sequence). The CDR3 is 13 amino acids. Trimming shortened V by 6 bases and J by 5 bases, and 13 bases separated the two germline ends. Primers included in the PCR were 60 Vbeta and 13 Jbeta primers. Libraries were prepared by immunoSEQ multiplex PCR; TCRdb keeps only in-frame clonotypes and omits some of them. The sample has under 200,000 clones; roughly 73% are singletons. The rearrangement joins TRBV27 to TRBJ1-1; D call uncertain. The specimen was PBMCs. The receptor comes from a male donor in good health and CMV-seronegative. The CDR3 is CASSPEVSTEAFF. CDR3 DNA sequence: TGTGCCAGCAGCCCTGAGGTCAGTACTGAAGCTTTCTTT.